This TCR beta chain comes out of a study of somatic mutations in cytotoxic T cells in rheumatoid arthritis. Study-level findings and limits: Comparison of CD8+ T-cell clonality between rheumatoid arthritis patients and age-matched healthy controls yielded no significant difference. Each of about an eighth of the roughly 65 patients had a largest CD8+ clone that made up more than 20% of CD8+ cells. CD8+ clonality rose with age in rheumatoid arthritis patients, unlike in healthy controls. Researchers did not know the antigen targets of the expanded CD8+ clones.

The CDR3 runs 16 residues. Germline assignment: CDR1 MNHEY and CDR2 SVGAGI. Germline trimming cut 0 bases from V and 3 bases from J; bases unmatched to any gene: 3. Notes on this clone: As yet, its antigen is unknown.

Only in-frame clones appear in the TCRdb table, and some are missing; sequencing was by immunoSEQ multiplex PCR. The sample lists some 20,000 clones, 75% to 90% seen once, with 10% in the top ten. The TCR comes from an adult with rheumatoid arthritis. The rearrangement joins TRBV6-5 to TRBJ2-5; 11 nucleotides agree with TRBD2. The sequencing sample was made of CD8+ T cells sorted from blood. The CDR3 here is CASSYSVAGGEETQYF. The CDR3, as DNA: TGTGCCAGCAGTTACTCGGTAGCGGGGGGGGAAGAGACCCAGTACTTC.